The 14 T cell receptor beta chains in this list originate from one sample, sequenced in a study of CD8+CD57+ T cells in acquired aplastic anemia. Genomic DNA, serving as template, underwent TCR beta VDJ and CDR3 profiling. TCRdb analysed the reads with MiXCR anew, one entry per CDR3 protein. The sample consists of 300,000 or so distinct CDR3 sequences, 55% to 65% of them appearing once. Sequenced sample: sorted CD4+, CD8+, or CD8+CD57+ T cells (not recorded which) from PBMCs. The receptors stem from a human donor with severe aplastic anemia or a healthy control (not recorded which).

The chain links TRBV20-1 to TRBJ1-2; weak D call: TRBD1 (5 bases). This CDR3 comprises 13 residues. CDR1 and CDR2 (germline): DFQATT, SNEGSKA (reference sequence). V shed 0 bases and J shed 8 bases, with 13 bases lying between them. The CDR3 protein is CSARDPGSLGYTF. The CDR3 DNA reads TGCAGTGCTAGAGATCCAGGGAGCCTAGGCTACACCTTC.

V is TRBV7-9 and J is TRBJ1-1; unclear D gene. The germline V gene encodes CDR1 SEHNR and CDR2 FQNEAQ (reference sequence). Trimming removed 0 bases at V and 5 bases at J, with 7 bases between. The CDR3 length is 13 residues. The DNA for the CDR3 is TGTGCCAGCAGCTTAGCTCTCTGGACTGAAGCTTTCTTT. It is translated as CASSLALWTEAFF. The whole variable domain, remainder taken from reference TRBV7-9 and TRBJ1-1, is DTGVSQNPRHKITKRGQNVTFRCDPISEHNRLYWYRQTLGQGPEFLTYFQNEAQLEKSRLLSDRFSAERPKGSFSTLEIQRTEQGDSAMYLCASSLALWTEAFFGQGTRLTVV.

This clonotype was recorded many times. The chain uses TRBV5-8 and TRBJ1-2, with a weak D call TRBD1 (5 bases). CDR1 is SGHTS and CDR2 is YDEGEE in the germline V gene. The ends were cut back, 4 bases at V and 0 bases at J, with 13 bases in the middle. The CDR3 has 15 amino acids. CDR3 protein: CASSPRQLANYGYTF. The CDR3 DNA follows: TGTGCCAGCAGCCCTCGACAGCTAGCTAACTATGGCTACACCTTC.

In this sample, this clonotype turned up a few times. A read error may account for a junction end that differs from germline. The CDR3: CASSSPGPNNEQFF. DNA of the CDR3: TGTGCTAGCAGCTCCCCGGGACCGAACAATGAGCAGTTCTTC. V and J are TRBV7-7 and TRBJ2-1, with D perhaps matching TRBD1 or TRBD2 (5 bases each). CDR3 length: 14 amino acids. Germline CDR1 SSHAT, CDR2 FNYEAQ (reference sequence).

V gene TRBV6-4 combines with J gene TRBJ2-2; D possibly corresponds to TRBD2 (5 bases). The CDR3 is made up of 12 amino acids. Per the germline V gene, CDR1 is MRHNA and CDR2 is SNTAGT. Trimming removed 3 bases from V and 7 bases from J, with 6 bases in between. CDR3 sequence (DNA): TGTGCCAGCAGTGAAACTAGCGGGGAGCTGTTTTTT. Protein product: CASSETSGELFF.

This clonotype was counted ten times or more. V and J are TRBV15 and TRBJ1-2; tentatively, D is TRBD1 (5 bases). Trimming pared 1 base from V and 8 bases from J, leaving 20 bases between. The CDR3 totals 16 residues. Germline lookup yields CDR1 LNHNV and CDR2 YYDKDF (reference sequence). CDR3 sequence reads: CATSRAEVPGPWGYTF. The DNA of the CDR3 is TGTGCCACCAGCAGAGCGGAGGTGCCGGGACCGTGGGGCTACACCTTC.

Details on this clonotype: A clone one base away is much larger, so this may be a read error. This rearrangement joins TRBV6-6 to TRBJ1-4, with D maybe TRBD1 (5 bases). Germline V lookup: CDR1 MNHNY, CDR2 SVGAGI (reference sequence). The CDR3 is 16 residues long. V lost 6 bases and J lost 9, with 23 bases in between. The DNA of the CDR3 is TGTGCCAGCAGCCAGATCCGCCGGGGCTCAAATAAAAAACTGTTTTTT. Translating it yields CASSQIRRGSNKKLFF.

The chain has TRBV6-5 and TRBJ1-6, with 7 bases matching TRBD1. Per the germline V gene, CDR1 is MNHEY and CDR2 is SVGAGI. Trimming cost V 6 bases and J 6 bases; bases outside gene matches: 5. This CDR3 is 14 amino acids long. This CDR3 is CASRKGAANSPLHF. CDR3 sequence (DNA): TGTGCCAGCAGAAAGGGGGCCGCTAATTCACCCCTCCACTTT.

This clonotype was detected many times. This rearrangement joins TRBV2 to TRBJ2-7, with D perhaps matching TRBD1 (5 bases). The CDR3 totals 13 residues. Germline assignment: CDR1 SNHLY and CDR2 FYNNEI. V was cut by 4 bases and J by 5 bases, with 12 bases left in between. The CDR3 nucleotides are TGTGCCAGCAGTGTATCCAGGGCCCACGAGCAGTACTTC. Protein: CASSVSRAHEQYF.

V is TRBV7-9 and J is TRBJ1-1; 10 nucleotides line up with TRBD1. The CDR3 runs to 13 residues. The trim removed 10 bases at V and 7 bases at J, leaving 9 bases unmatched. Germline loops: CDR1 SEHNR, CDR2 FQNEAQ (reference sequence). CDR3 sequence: CATTTGGVNEAFF. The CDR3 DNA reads TGTGCCACCACGACAGGGGGCGTGAATGAAGCTTTCTTT.

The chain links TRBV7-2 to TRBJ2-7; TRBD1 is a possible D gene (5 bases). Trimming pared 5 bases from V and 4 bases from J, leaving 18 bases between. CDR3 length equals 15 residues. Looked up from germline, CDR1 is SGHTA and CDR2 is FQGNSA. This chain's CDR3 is CASSVGASGLYEQYF. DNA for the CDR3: TGTGCCAGCAGCGTAGGGGCTAGTGGGCTATACGAGCAGTACTTC.

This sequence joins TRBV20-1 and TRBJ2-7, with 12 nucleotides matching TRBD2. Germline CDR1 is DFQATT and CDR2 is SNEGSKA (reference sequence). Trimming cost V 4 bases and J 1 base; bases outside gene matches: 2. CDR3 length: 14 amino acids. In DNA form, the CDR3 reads TGCAGTGCTAAGGGACTAGCGGGTTCCTACGAGCAGTACTTC. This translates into CSAKGLAGSYEQYF.

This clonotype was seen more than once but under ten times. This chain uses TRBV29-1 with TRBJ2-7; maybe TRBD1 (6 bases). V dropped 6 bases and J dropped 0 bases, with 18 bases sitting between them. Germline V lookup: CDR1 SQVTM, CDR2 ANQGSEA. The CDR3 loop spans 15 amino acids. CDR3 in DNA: TGCAGCGTCGCTACCCCAGGACAGAGCTCCTACGAGCAGTACTTC. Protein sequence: CSVATPGQSSYEQYF.

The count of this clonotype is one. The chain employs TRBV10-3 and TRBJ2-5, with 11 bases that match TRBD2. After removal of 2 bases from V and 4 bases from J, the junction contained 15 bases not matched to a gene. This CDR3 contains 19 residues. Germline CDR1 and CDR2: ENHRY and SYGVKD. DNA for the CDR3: TGTGCCATCAGTGAGACGATAGCGGGGGGGGGGAGTAGCGGAGAGACCCAGTACTTC. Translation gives CAISETIAGGGSSGETQYF.